Shown below are 8 T cell receptor beta chains from a single sample sequenced in a study of siplizumab effects on memory and regulatory T cells. Profiled with immunoSEQ multiplex PCR; TCRdb holds only in-frame clones, not every one. The sample yields approximately 50,000 clones, roughly 92% seen once. Sequenced material: CD8+ T cells sorted from blood. Receptors originate from a human donor in good health.

The rearrangement links TRBV11-3 to TRBJ2-1, with D tentatively TRBD2 (5 bases). V lost 5 bases and J 10 bases, leaving 33 bases between the germline ends. Germline-derived CDR1 and CDR2 are SGHNT and YENEEA. This CDR3 is 19 amino acids long. CDR3 sequence: CASSPRAGSNGNPSWEQFF. For the CDR3, the DNA is TGTGCCAGCAGCCCCCGCGCGGGTTCGAACGGTAACCCAAGCTGGGAGCAGTTCTTC.

The chain carries TRBV19 and TRBJ2-2; no firm D call. V was pared by 4 bases and J by 7 bases, with 16 bases between. CDR3 length: 15 residues. The germline V gene has CDR1 LNHDA and CDR2 SQIVND (reference sequence). CDR3 in DNA: TGTGCCAGTAGTACGTTTGGGCCTCGCGTCGGGGAGCTGTTTTTT. This codes for CASSTFGPRVGELFF. Together with reference TRBV19 and TRBJ2-2, the CDR3 gives the full variable domain: DGGITQSPKYLFRKEGQNVTLSCEQNLNHDAMYWYRQDPGQGLRLIYYSQIVNDFQKGDIAEGYSVSREKKESFPLTVTSAQKNPTAFYLCASSTFGPRVGELFFGEGSRLTVL.

This clone was seen more than once but under ten times. CDR3 sequence reads: CASSPEGISYEQYF. CDR3 coding DNA: TGTGCCAGCAGCCCGGAAGGGATATCCTACGAGCAGTACTTC. The chain links TRBV5-6 to TRBJ2-7; no clear D gene. The germline V gene has CDR1 SGHDT and CDR2 YYEEEE. This CDR3 comprises 14 residues. The ends were cut back, 4 bases at V and 1 base at J, with 12 bases in the middle.

The genes are TRBV27 and TRBJ2-1; possible D gene TRBD2, 6 bases. The CDR3 contains 14 residues. Trimming left V 5 bases short and J 5 bases short, with 13 bases between. CDR1 and CDR2 (germline): MNHEY, SMNVEV (reference sequence). CDR3 bases: TGTGCCAGCAGTCACCGGGACTTCAACAATGAGCAGTTCTTC. Translating gives CASSHRDFNNEQFF.

The chain combines TRBV9 with TRBJ2-2, with D possibly TRBD2 on 6 matching bases. Germline V gene sequence: CDR1 SGDLS, CDR2 YYNGEE. This CDR3 has 17 residues. Between the trimmed V and J ends, which lost 0 bases and 1 base, there was a span of 13 bases. The CDR3 loop is CASSVDLGGVNTGELFF. Written as DNA, the CDR3 is TGTGCCAGCAGCGTAGACCTCGGCGGGGTGAACACCGGGGAGCTGTTTTTT.

The V and J genes are TRBV28 and TRBJ2-4; 16 bases map to TRBD2. V was clipped by 7 bases and J by 15 bases; unmatched bases: 24. The CDR3 runs 19 residues. CDR1 is MDHEN, CDR2 SYDVKM, per germline. CDR3 amino acids: CASTLRVPGTSGRGGEVYF. The DNA for the CDR3 is TGTGCCAGCACCCTTAGGGTTCCCGGGACTAGCGGGAGGGGAGGGGAGGTGTACTTC.

This sequence joins TRBV28 and TRBJ2-7; 7 bases fit TRBD1. The germline V gene has CDR1 MDHEN and CDR2 SYDVKM. J gave up 2 bases and V 3 bases, and 10 bases lay outside the gene matches. This CDR3 has 16 residues. DNA for the CDR3: TGTGCCAGCAGTTTCCCCCGGGACAGAGAAACCTACGAGCAGTACTTC. Amino acid sequence: CASSFPRDRETYEQYF.

The genes are TRBV19 and TRBJ1-1; D ambiguous. Germline CDR1 and CDR2: LNHDA and SQIVND (reference sequence). The CDR3 covers 13 residues. Trimming removed 6 bases at V and 3 bases at J, with 11 bases between. Here the CDR3 reads CASRGKRYTEAFF. The CDR3 coding sequence is TGTGCCAGTAGGGGGAAGAGGTACACTGAAGCTTTCTTT. Together with reference TRBV19 and TRBJ1-1, the CDR3 gives the full variable domain: DGGITQSPKYLFRKEGQNVTLSCEQNLNHDAMYWYRQDPGQGLRLIYYSQIVNDFQKGDIAEGYSVSREKKESFPLTVTSAQKNPTAFYLCASRGKRYTEAFFGQGTRLTVV.